Given below is one T cell receptor beta chain in context. Its antigen is undetermined. The data belong to a study of identical twins. V shed 4 bases and J 3 bases; nucleotides not matched to a gene: 6. The CDR3 loop spans 16 amino acids. A universal primer binding site was introduced by template switching. The final cDNA contained unique molecular identifiers. Via MiXCR, TCRdb re-called the 5' RACE reads, giving one row per CDR3 protein. The profile covers around 1.7 million distinct CDR3 sequences, with around 29% appearing a single time and 0.27% taken by the ten largest. Study-wide results and caveats: For out-of-frame beta sequences, excess twin sharing was weaker. Because invariant MAIT and iNKT cells could be present, zero-insertion analyses could be partly confounded.

With no exceptions, donors were healthy Caucasians. The rearrangement uses TRBV12-3 or TRBV12-4 and TRBJ2-1, with 10 bases that match TRBD2. This TCR was sampled from a newborn girl in good health. Material for sequencing was cord blood. CDR3 nucleotides: TGTGCCAGCAGTTCGGGGCTAGCGGGGGACTACAATGAGCAGTTCTTC. It specifies CASSSGLAGDYNEQFF.